This T cell receptor beta chain was observed in a study of cytomegalovirus exposure and HLA in healthy donors. Across the study: Clustering assigned about four fifths of the roughly 430 genotyped donors to the Caucasian-associated ancestry cluster.

Germline-derived CDR1 and CDR2 are MNHEY and SMNVEV (reference sequence). This CDR3 region has 15 residues. V was clipped by 6 bases and J by 0 bases; unmatched bases: 6. In the PCR, 60 Vbeta and 13 Jbeta primers were used. The data were produced by immunoSEQ multiplex PCR, yet TCRdb's version contains in-frame clones alone and is incomplete. The sample holds some 150,000 clones, around two thirds seen once. Whole-study findings and limits: On later analysis, the bulk of CMV-associated TCR beta chains appeared to be HLA-restricted. A list of roughly 160 TCR beta chains associated with cytomegalovirus was given. The Asian-associated ancestry cluster reportedly had fewer N-insertions than the 666-donor mean in a later analysis.

This clone was detected a few times. As yet, its antigen is unknown. The TCR comes from a woman in her thirties or forties in good health and CMV-seronegative. The V gene is TRBV27, the J gene TRBJ1-1, with 8 bases lining up with TRBD1. Sequencing was done on a sample of PBMCs. Written as DNA, the CDR3 is TGTGCCAGCAGGCAGGGGGCCCCTATGAACACTGAAGCTTTCTTT. Translation: CASRQGAPMNTEAFF.